This TCR beta chain came from a study of blood T cell repertoires in COVID-19. Overall study context: Samples came from the United States, Italy and Spain, spanning acute and convalescent COVID-19.

Only one count was recorded for this clone. Some clones are missing from TCRdb's copy, which holds only in-frame ones; the method was immunoSEQ multiplex PCR. Of 250,000 to 300,000 clones in the sample, roughly 90% are singletons; the top ten hold just under 0.8%. This CDR3 contains 13 residues. In germline, CDR1 is MNHEY, CDR2 SVGEGT. The ends were cut back, 5 bases at V and 5 bases at J, with 12 bases in the middle. Source material: peripheral blood. The chain joins TRBV6-2 or TRBV6-3 to TRBJ1-2, with D unresolved. The source of this sequence is a woman in her 30s with acute or convalescent COVID-19. CDR3 in amino acids: CASSATSVYGYTF. CDR3 sequence (DNA): TGTGCCAGCAGTGCCACTTCTGTATATGGCTACACCTTC.